This section outlines one T cell receptor (beta chain) sequence together with its context. The antigen remains unidentified. The sample originates from a study of radiation and T cells in renal cell carcinoma. The wider study: Nephrectomy followed 15 Gy stereotactic body radiation by 4 weeks.

Study-wide results and caveats: From baseline, blood top tumor clonotypes peaked at 2 weeks post-radiation.

Germline V gene lookup returns CDR1 MNHEY and CDR2 SVGAGI. The CDR3 covers 14 residues. Trimming at V came to 6 bases and at J to 1 base, leaving 5 bases not matched to a gene. Time point indicated: blood 2 weeks post-SBRT. Treatment specified: 15 Gy SBRT to primary tumor, nephrectomy 4 weeks later. After SBRT, blood was collected at 2 and 4 weeks, plus baseline. TCRdb keeps only in-frame clones here, not all; method: immunoSEQ multiplex PCR. Among 120,000 or so clones, roughly 91% were seen once, and the ten largest hold over 4.5%. The TCR was taken from a woman between 65 and 79 years old with renal cell carcinoma. The chain joins TRBV6-5 to TRBJ1-1; 7 bases align to TRBD1. The material was blood, obtained from a patient whose treatment included radiotherapy and nephrectomy. CDR3 DNA sequence: TGTGCCAGCAGCCCCCCAGGGGGGAACACTGAAGCTTTCTTT. Residues: CASSPPGGNTEAFF.